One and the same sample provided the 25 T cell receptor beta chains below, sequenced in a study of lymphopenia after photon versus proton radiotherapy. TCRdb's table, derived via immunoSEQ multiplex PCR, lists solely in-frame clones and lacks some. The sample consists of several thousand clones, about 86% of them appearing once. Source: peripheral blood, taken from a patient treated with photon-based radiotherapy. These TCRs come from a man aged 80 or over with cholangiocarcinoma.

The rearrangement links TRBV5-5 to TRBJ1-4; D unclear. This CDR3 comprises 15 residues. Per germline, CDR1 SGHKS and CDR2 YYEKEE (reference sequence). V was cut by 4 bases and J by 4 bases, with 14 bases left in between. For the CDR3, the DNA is TGTGCCAGCAGCAACATGCCAGGATTTAATGAAAAACTGTTTTTT. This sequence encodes CASSNMPGFNEKLFF. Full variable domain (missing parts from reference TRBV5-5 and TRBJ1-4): DAGVTQSPTHLIKTRGQQVTLRCSPISGHKSVSWYQQVLGQGPQFIFQYYEKEERGRGNFPDRFSARQFPNYSSELNVNALLLGDSALYLCASSNMPGFNEKLFFGSGTQLSVL.

The CDR3 protein is CASSQRIAGKDGTDTQYF. CDR3 bases: TGCGCCAGCAGCCAACGCATAGCGGGGAAGGACGGCACAGATACGCAGTATTTT. The chain is built from TRBV4-1 and TRBJ2-3; TRBD2 matches 8 bases. CDR1 and CDR2 (germline): MGHRA, YSYEKL. After removal of 2 bases from V and 1 base from J, the junction contained 11 bases not matched to a gene. The CDR3 length is 18 residues.

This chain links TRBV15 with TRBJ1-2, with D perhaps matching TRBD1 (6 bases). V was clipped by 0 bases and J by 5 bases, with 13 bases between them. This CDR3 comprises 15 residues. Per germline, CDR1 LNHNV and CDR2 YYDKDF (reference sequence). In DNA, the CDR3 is TGTGCCACCAGCAGAGACCCTACAGGGCGGTATGGCTACACCTTC. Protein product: CATSRDPTGRYGYTF.

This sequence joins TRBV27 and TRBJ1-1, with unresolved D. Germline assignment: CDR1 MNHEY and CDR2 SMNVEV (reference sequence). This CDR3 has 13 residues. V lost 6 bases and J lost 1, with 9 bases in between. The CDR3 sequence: CASRPDGNTEAFF. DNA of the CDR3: TGTGCCAGCAGACCGGACGGGAACACTGAAGCTTTCTTT.

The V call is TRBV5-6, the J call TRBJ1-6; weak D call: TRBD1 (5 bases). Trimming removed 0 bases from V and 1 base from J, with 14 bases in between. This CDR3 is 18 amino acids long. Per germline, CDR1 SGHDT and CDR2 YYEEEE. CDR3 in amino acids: CASSLEGQGGSYNSPLHF. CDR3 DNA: TGTGCCAGCAGCTTGGAAGGGCAGGGAGGATCCTATAATTCACCCCTCCACTTT.

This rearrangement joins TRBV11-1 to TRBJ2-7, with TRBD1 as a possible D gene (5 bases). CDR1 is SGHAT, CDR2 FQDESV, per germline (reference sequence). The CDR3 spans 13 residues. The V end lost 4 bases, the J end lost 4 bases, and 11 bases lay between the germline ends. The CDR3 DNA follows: TGTGCCAGCAGCTATAGTCAGGGATACGAGCAGTACTTC. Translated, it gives CASSYSQGYEQYF.

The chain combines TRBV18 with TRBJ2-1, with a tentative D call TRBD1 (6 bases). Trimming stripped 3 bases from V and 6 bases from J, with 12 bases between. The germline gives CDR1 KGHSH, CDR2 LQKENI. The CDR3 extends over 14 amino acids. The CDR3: CASSPQTGLNEQFF. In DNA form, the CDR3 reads TGTGCCAGCTCACCCCAGACAGGCCTCAATGAGCAGTTCTTC.

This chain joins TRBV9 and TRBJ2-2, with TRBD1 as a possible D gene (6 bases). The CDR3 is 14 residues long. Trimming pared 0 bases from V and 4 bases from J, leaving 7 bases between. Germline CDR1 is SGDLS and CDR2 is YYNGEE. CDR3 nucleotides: TGTGCCAGCAGCGTAGAAGGGGGCACCGGGGAGCTGTTTTTT. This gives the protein CASSVEGGTGELFF.

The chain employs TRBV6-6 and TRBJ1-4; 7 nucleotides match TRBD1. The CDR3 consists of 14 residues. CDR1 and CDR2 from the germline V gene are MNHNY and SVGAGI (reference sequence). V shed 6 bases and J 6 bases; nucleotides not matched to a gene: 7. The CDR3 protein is CASSPGQQDEKLFF. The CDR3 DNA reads TGTGCCAGCAGCCCGGGACAGCAAGATGAAAAACTGTTTTTT.

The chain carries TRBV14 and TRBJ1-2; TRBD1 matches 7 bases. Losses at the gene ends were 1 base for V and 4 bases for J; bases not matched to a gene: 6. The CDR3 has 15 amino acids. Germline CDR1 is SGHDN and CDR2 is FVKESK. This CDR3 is CASSQGRGAGYGYTF. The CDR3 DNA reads TGTGCCAGCAGCCAAGGCAGGGGGGCAGGCTATGGCTACACCTTC.

The CDR3 is CASSRDRGNYGYTF. CDR3 bases: TGTGCCAGCAGTCGGGACAGGGGGAACTATGGCTACACCTTC. The V and J genes are TRBV6-1 and TRBJ1-2; 11 bases match TRBD1. The V gene end was trimmed by 5 bases and the J gene end by 2 bases; junction bases not matched to a gene: 1. The CDR3 extends over 14 amino acids. The germline V gene has CDR1 MNHNS and CDR2 SASEGT.

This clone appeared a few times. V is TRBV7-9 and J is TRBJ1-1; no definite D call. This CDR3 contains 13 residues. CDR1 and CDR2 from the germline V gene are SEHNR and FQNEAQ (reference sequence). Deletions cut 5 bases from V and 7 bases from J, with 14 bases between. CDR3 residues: CASSPAGDIEAFF. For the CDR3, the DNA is TGTGCCAGCAGCCCTGCGGGCGACATTGAAGCTTTCTTT.

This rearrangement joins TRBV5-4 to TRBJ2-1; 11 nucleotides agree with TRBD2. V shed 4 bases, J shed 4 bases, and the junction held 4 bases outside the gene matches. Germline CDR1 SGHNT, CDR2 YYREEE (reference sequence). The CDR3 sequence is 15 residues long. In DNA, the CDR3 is TGTGCCAGCAGCCTTAGCGGGGGGGCGTACAATGAGCAGTTCTTC. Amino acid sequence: CASSLSGGAYNEQFF. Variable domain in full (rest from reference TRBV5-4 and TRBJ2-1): ETGVTQSPTHLIKTRGQQVTLRCSSQSGHNTVSWYQQALGQGPQFIFQYYREEENGRGNFPPRFSGLQFPNYSSELNVNALELDDSALYLCASSLSGGAYNEQFFGPGTRLTVL.

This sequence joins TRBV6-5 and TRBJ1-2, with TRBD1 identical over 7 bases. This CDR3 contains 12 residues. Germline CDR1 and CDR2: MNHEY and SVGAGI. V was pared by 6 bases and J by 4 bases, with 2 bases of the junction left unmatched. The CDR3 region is CASSRQGYGYTF. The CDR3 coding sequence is TGTGCCAGCAGCCGACAGGGCTATGGCTACACCTTC.

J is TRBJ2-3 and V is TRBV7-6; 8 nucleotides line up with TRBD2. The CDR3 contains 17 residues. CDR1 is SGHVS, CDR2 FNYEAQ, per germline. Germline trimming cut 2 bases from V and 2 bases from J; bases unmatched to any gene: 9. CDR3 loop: CASSLRAGGGSTDTQYF. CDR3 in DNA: TGTGCCAGCAGCTTAAGAGCGGGCGGGGGGTCCACAGATACGCAGTATTTT.

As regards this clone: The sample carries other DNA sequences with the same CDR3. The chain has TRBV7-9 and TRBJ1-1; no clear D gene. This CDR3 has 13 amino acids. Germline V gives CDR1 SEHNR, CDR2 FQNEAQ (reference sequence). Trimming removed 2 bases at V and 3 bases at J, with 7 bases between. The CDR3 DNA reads TGTGCCAGCAGCTTACGAGGGTACACTGAAGCTTTCTTT. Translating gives CASSLRGYTEAFF.

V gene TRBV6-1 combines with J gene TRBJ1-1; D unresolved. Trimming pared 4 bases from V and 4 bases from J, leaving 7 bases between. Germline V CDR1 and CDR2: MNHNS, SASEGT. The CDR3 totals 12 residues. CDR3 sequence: CASSVPGTEAFF. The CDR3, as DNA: TGTGCCAGCAGTGTACCCGGCACTGAAGCTTTCTTT.

This CDR3 is CASSSLTATYEQYF. The CDR3 DNA sequence: TGCGCCAGCAGCTCACTGACGGCGACCTACGAGCAGTACTTC. The V and J genes are TRBV5-1 and TRBJ2-7; no clear D. The germline V gene has CDR1 SGHRS and CDR2 YFSETQ. Deletions cut 3 bases from V and 2 bases from J, with 12 bases between. The CDR3 is made up of 14 amino acids.

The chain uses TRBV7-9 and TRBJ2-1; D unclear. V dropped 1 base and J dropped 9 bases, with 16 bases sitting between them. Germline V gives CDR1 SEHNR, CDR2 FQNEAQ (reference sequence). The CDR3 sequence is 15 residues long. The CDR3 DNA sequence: TGTGCCAGCAGCTTAGAAGCATTAACGGCAGGTGAGCAGTTCTTC. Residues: CASSLEALTAGEQFF.

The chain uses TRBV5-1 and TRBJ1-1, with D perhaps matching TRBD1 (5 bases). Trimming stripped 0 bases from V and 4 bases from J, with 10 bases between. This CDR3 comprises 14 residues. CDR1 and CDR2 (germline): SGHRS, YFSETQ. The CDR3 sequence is CASSLEGRVTEAFF. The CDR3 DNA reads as TGCGCCAGCAGCTTGGAAGGCAGGGTCACTGAAGCTTTCTTT.

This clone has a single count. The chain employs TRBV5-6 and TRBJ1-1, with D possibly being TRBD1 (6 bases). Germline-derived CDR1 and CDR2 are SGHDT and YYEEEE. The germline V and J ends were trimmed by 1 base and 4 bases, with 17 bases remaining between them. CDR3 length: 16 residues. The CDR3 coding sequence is TGTGCCAGCAGCTTGTATCCCACAGGGAAGGGCACTGAAGCTTTCTTT. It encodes CASSLYPTGKGTEAFF.

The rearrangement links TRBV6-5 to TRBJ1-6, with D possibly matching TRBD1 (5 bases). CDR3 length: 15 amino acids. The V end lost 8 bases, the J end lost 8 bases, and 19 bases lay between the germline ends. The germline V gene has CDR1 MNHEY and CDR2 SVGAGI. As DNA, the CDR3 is TGTGCCAGCGGGCCAGGGCAGACCCGCTATTCACCCCTCCACTTT. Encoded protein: CASGPGQTRYSPLHF.

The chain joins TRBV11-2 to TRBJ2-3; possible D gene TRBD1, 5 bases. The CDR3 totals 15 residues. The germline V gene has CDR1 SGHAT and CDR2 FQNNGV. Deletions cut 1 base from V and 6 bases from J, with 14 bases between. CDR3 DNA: TGTGCCAGCAGCTTAGCGTTCCCAGGGTTGGATACGCAGTATTTT. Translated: CASSLAFPGLDTQYF.

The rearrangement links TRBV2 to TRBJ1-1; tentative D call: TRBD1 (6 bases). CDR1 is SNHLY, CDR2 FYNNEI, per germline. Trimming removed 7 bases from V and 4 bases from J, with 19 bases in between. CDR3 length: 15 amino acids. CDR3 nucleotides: TGTGCCAGCACAGAAGCAAGGGGGGGTCTCACTGAAGCTTTCTTT. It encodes CASTEARGGLTEAFF.

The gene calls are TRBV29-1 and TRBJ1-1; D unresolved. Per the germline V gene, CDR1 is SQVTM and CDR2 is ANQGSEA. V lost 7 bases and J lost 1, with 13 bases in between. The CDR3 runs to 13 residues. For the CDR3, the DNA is TGCAGCGGATCTCCACAGCAGAACACTGAAGCTTTCTTT. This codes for CSGSPQQNTEAFF. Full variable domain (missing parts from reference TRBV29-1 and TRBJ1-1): SAVISQKPSRDICQRGTSLTIQCQVDSQVTMMFWYRQQPGQSLTLIATANQGSEATYESGFVIDKFPISRPNLTFSTLTVSNMSPEDSSIYLCSGSPQQNTEAFFGQGTRLTVV.